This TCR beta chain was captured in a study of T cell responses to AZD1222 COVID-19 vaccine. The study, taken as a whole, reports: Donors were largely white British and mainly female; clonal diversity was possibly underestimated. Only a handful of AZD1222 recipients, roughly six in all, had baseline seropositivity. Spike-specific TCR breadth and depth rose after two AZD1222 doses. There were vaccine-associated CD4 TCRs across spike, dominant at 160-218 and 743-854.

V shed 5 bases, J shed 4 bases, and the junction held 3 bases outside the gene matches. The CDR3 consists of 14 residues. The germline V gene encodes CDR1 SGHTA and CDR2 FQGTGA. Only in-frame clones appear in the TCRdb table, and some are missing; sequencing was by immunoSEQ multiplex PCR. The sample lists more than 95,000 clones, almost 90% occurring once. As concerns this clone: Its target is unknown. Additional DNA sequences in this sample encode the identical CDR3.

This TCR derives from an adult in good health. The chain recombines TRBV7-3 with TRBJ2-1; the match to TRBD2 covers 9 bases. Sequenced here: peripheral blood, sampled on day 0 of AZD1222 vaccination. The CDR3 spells CASSRLAEYNEQFF. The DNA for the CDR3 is TGTGCCAGCAGCAGACTAGCGGAGTACAATGAGCAGTTCTTC.